These 26 T cell receptor beta chains came from one sample sequenced in a study of blood T cell repertoires in COVID-19. Produced via immunoSEQ multiplex PCR; TCRdb's table is partial and in-frame only. The sample holds hundreds of thousands of clones; 70% to 90% are singletons and the top ten take about 3%. Sequencing input: peripheral blood. The receptors stem from a young man with active or convalescent COVID-19.

V is TRBV5-6 and J is TRBJ1-3, with D hard to call. The V gene's germline CDR1 is SGHDT and CDR2 YYEEEE. The CDR3 loop spans 14 amino acids. V was cut by 9 bases and J by 0 bases, with 13 bases left in between. The CDR3: CATSFSGSGNTIYF. CDR3 nucleotides: TGTGCCACCTCTTTTTCGGGCTCTGGAAACACCATATATTTT.

This clone came up once. This sequence joins TRBV11-3 and TRBJ2-1, with a possible D match to TRBD1 (6 bases). CDR1 and CDR2 from the germline V gene are SGHNT and YENEEA. There are 15 residues in the CDR3. V lost 2 bases and J 5 bases, leaving 13 bases between the germline ends. In nucleotides, the CDR3 is TGTGCCAGCAGCTTAAACAGGGCGTCGGACAATGAGCAGTTCTTC. This translates into CASSLNRASDNEQFF.

This clone was seen only once. The J gene is TRBJ2-7, the V gene TRBV28, with 7 bases identical to TRBD2. The J segment lost 0 bases and the V segment lost 5 bases, leaving 10 bases of the junction unmatched. Germline V gene sequence: CDR1 MDHEN, CDR2 SYDVKM. The CDR3 extends over 16 amino acids. CDR3 region: CASSTLGRGYSYEQYF. CDR3 DNA sequence: TGTGCCAGCAGTACCCTTGGGCGGGGGTACTCCTACGAGCAGTACTTC.

This chain uses TRBV24-1 with TRBJ1-1; a weak D match, TRBD1 (5 bases). Germline values: CDR1 KGHDR, CDR2 SFDVKD. The CDR3 length is 12 residues. The ends were cut back, 6 bases at V and 4 bases at J, with 8 bases in the middle. In nucleotides, the CDR3 is TGTGCCACCAGTAGCGGGACCACTGAAGCTTTCTTT. Translation: CATSSGTTEAFF.

The chain links TRBV7-2 to TRBJ1-2; possibly TRBD1 for D (6 bases). The V gene's germline CDR1 is SGHTA and CDR2 FQGNSA. The CDR3 runs to 14 residues. Trimming took 5 bases from V and 2 from J, leaving 12 bases between them. This CDR3 is CASSNYRENYGYTF. CDR3 bases: TGTGCCAGCAGCAACTACAGGGAAAACTATGGCTACACCTTC.

The chain links TRBV10-2 to TRBJ1-5, with D possibly being TRBD1 (6 bases). V was clipped by 8 bases and J by 5 bases, with 19 bases between them. The CDR3 spans 15 residues. CDR1 WSHSY and CDR2 SAAADI come from the germline V gene. CDR3 sequence (DNA): TGCGCCAGCTTGGACAGCTTTGGACTTGATCAGCCCCAGCATTTT. Translation: CASLDSFGLDQPQHF.

The chain joins TRBV13 to TRBJ2-6; tentatively, D is TRBD2 (5 bases). Germline V gene lookup returns CDR1 PRHDT and CDR2 FYEKMQ (reference sequence). The CDR3 spans 17 residues. Trimming cost V 1 base and J 4 bases, with 14 bases left between them. CDR3 coding DNA: TGTGCCAGCAGCTTAGCTTCTAGCATCCCCGGGGCCAACGTCCTGACTTTC. Its translation is CASSLASSIPGANVLTF. Variable domain in full (rest from reference TRBV13 and TRBJ2-6): AAGVIQSPRHLIKEKRETATLKCYPIPRHDTVYWYQQGPGQDPQFLISFYEKMQSDKGSIPDRFSAQQFSDYHSELNMSSLELGDSALYFCASSLASSIPGANVLTFGAGSRLTVL.

V is TRBV4-3 and J is TRBJ1-1; TRBD1 agrees at 9 bases. V lost 2 bases to trimming and J lost 11 bases; unmatched junction nucleotides: 6. The CDR3 is 13 residues long. Per the germline V gene, CDR1 is LGHNA and CDR2 is YSLEER. Written as DNA, the CDR3 is TGCGCCAGCAGCCAAATGATACAGGGGGCCGCTTTCTTT. It codes for CASSQMIQGAAFF.

This chain joins TRBV4-3 and TRBJ2-3, with TRBD2 as a possible D gene (6 bases). V was cut by 0 bases and J by 0 bases, with 13 bases left in between. The length of the CDR3 is 17 residues. In germline, CDR1 is LGHNA, CDR2 YSLEER. CDR3 sequence reads: CASSQEPFGTSTDTQYF. The CDR3 DNA sequence: TGCGCCAGCAGCCAAGAGCCTTTCGGGACTAGCACAGATACGCAGTATTTT.

The chain has TRBV3-1 (or the pseudogene TRBV3-2) and TRBJ1-1, with D perhaps TRBD1 (6 bases). The ends were cut back, 5 bases at V and 4 bases at J, with 17 bases in the middle. This CDR3 spans 15 amino acids. CDR1 and CDR2 from the germline V gene are LGHDT and YNNKEL (reference sequence). The DNA for the CDR3 is TGTGCCAGCAGCAACAGGGTTTGGTTTGGCACTGAAGCTTTCTTT. It codes for CASSNRVWFGTEAFF.

The genes are TRBV9 and TRBJ2-7; 10 bases line up with TRBD2. The germline CDR1 and CDR2 sequences are SGDLS and YYNGEE. This CDR3 region has 17 residues. J lost 5 bases, V lost 4 bases, and 15 bases had no gene match. DNA for the CDR3: TGTGCCAGCAGCTCCCCGGGCAGCGGGGGGGAACCAAACGAGCAGTACTTC. Translation gives CASSSPGSGGEPNEQYF.

The chain recombines TRBV7-2 with TRBJ1-2; the D gene is possibly TRBD1 (6 bases). Germline V gene sequence: CDR1 SGHTA, CDR2 FQGNSA. This CDR3 contains 13 residues. The germline V and J ends were trimmed by 1 base and 7 bases, with 10 bases remaining between them. The CDR3 bases are TGTGCCAGCAGCTTAGGGGGGGGGCTTGGCTACACCTTC. Translating it yields CASSLGGGLGYTF.

The rearrangement joins TRBV24-1 to TRBJ1-2; D ambiguous. V was trimmed by 2 bases and J by 8 bases, leaving 14 bases between them. The CDR3 has 14 amino acids. Germline-derived CDR1 and CDR2 are KGHDR and SFDVKD. For the CDR3, the DNA is TGTGCCACCAGTGATTCTACGGCAAAGAGGGGCTACACCTTC. This translates into CATSDSTAKRGYTF.

This chain joins TRBV10-1 and TRBJ2-1; TRBD2 agrees at 7 bases. The CDR3 is made up of 13 amino acids. Unmatched junction bases numbered 4, after V lost 5 bases and J lost 6 bases. Germline CDR1 WNHNN, CDR2 SYGVQD (reference sequence). The CDR3 reads CASSTGGFNEQFF. The CDR3, as DNA: TGCGCCAGCAGTACGGGGGGATTCAATGAGCAGTTCTTC.

This chain uses TRBV5-1 with TRBJ1-2; 7 bases fit TRBD1. V lost 0 bases to trimming and J lost 8 bases; unmatched junction nucleotides: 13. CDR3 size: 16 residues. Germline CDR1 SGHRS, CDR2 YFSETQ. CDR3 region: CASSLVRGPTGNGYTF. The CDR3 bases are TGCGCCAGCAGCTTGGTCCGAGGGCCGACAGGGAACGGCTACACCTTC.

The chain employs TRBV5-1 and TRBJ1-1; 7 nucleotides match TRBD1. Trimming took 6 bases from V and 1 from J; bases not matched to a gene: 9. CDR3 size: 15 residues. Germline V gives CDR1 SGHRS, CDR2 YFSETQ. CDR3 sequence reads: CASTTRTGANTEAFF. The CDR3 nucleotides are TGCGCCAGCACGACCCGAACAGGGGCGAACACTGAAGCTTTCTTT.

The chain recombines TRBV5-8 with TRBJ2-7, with 14 bases that match TRBD2. Germline CDR1 is SGHTS and CDR2 is YDEGEE. The CDR3 totals 19 residues. The V and J ends lost 2 bases and 0 bases, in that order; junction bases with no gene match: 10. The CDR3 nucleotides read TGTGCCAGCAGCTTCACTAGGGGACTAGCGGGGGTTAGCTCCTACGAGCAGTACTTC. Translated: CASSFTRGLAGVSSYEQYF.

The chain recombines TRBV4-3 with TRBJ2-1; TRBD2 aligns across 11 bases. V lost 0 bases to trimming and J lost 5 bases; unmatched junction nucleotides: 9. The CDR3 is made up of 18 amino acids. Germline lookup yields CDR1 LGHNA and CDR2 YSLEER. The CDR3 sequence: CASSQEGVGTSGNNEQFF. DNA for the CDR3: TGCGCCAGCAGCCAAGAGGGAGTAGGGACTAGCGGCAACAATGAGCAGTTCTTC.

V is TRBV28 and J is TRBJ1-1, with 9 bases fitting TRBD1. This CDR3 has 15 amino acids. V trimming: 3 bases; J trimming: 6 bases; junction bases outside the gene matches: 8. The germline gives CDR1 MDHEN, CDR2 SYDVKM. The CDR3 spells CASSFPGQGHPEAFF. CDR3 in DNA: TGTGCCAGCAGTTTTCCGGGACAGGGTCACCCTGAAGCTTTCTTT.

This clone has a single count. The chain carries TRBV7-2 and TRBJ1-5; D perhaps matches TRBD1 (5 bases). The CDR3 is 13 amino acids. Germline V gives CDR1 SGHTA, CDR2 FQGNSA. V dropped 1 base and J dropped 5 bases, with 6 bases sitting between them. The CDR3 DNA follows: TGTGCCAGCAGCTTAGGACAGTATCAGCCCCAGCATTTT. As protein: CASSLGQYQPQHF.

This clone was recorded a few times. This rearrangement joins TRBV18 to TRBJ2-1; D is uncertain. CDR3 length equals 13 residues. The V and J ends lost 5 bases and 6 bases respectively, with 11 bases between them. Germline CDR1 is KGHSH and CDR2 is LQKENI. The CDR3 protein is CASSAPGSNEQFF. For the CDR3, the DNA is TGTGCCAGCTCAGCCCCCGGGTCCAATGAGCAGTTCTTC.

The genes are TRBV5-1 and TRBJ2-3; possibly TRBD2 for D (5 bases). V was trimmed by 3 bases and J by 2 bases, leaving 13 bases between them. The germline gives CDR1 SGHRS, CDR2 YFSETQ. This CDR3 has 15 amino acids. The CDR3, as DNA: TGCGCCAGCAGCTCAGGACTGATGAACACAGATACGCAGTATTTT. Its protein is CASSSGLMNTDTQYF.

This chain connects TRBV19 to TRBJ1-1, with 7 bases matching TRBD1. The CDR3 is made up of 14 amino acids. With V trimmed by 5 bases and J by 4 bases, 7 bases remained unmatched. Looked up from germline, CDR1 is LNHDA and CDR2 is SQIVND (reference sequence). In DNA form, the CDR3 reads TGTGCCAGTAGTGAGGACAGGCGGGCCACTGAAGCTTTCTTT. Its protein is CASSEDRRATEAFF.

The chain couples TRBV7-2 to TRBJ1-5; 8 bases match TRBD1. V dropped 6 bases and J dropped 6; count of bases not matched to a gene: 10. The CDR3 contains 15 residues. Germline CDR1 reads SGHTA; CDR2 reads FQGNSA. CDR3 sequence (DNA): TGTGCCAGCAGGTACCGGACAGGGCTAGGTCAGCCCCAGCATTTT. As protein: CASRYRTGLGQPQHF.

V usage is TRBV9 and J usage is TRBJ1-1; possible D gene TRBD1, 6 bases. The CDR3 is 17 residues long. Per the germline V gene, CDR1 is SGDLS and CDR2 is YYNGEE. With 3 bases removed from V and 4 bases from J, the gap between germline ends came to 22 bases. DNA of the CDR3: TGTGCCAGCAGCGCCGCCTATGGGCAGGGGATGAGCACTGAAGCTTTCTTT. It codes for CASSAAYGQGMSTEAFF. The variable domain in full, with the rest retrieved from reference TRBV9 and TRBJ1-1, is DSGVTQTPKHLITATGQRVTLRCSPRSGDLSVYWYQQSLDQGLQFLIQYYNGEERAKGNILERFSAQQFPDLHSELNLSSLELGDSALYFCASSAAYGQGMSTEAFFGQGTRLTVV.

The CDR3, as DNA: TGTGCCAGCAGTATACTCCGGTACAGGGGCCACGAGCAGTACTTC. This gives the protein CASSILRYRGHEQYF. J is TRBJ2-7 and V is TRBV6-2 or TRBV6-3, with 7 bases identical to TRBD1. The CDR3 sequence is 15 residues long. The germline CDR1 and CDR2 sequences are MNHEY and SVGEGT. With V trimmed by 5 bases and J by 5 bases, 12 bases remained unmatched.